Below, 19 T cell receptor beta chains from the same sample are listed, as sequenced in a study of spatial heterogeneity in lung cancer. Study outcomes and limitations: Tumors with more nonsynonymous mutations had more expanded intratumoral alpha and beta TCRs.

TCRdb redid the calling of the 5' RACE reads with MiXCR, one entry per CDR3 protein. The repertoire has approximately 8,000 distinct CDR3 sequences, over 9.5% of them found once; the top ten carry about 12%. As to time point: sample taken at primary tumor resection. These receptors' antigens are unknown. The sample consisted of lung tumor tissue, taken at surgery. The receptor set was obtained from a male donor with early-stage non-small cell lung cancer.

This clonotype appeared many times. The J gene is TRBJ2-5, the V gene TRBV6-2 or TRBV6-3, with D perhaps matching TRBD1 (5 bases). Trimming removed 6 bases from V and 6 bases from J, with 8 bases in between. CDR3 size: 11 residues. Germline V CDR1 and CDR2: MNHEY, SVGEGT. DNA for the CDR3: TGTGCCAGCAGCCAGGGTCAGACCCAGTACTTC. Amino acid sequence: CASSQGQTQYF.

This clonotype is deemed medium-sized (0.01 to 0.1%). The genes are TRBV20-1 and TRBJ1-5; D is possibly TRBD1 (5 bases). V was trimmed by 6 bases and J by 11 bases, leaving 23 bases between them. The CDR3 extends over 14 amino acids. Germline CDR1 DFQATT, CDR2 SNEGSKA (reference sequence). The CDR3 loop is CSATGRVGVGTQHF. The CDR3 nucleotides are TGCAGTGCCACCGGCAGGGTTGGGGTTGGGACCCAGCATTTT.

There are many counts of this clonotype. CDR3 residues: CASSSWTGDVPGPQHF. The CDR3 region has the DNA TGTGCCAGCAGTTCGTGGACAGGCGACGTACCAGGGCCCCAGCATTTT. The chain links TRBV27 to TRBJ1-5, with TRBD1 matching 7 bases. This CDR3 is built from 16 residues. V shed 4 bases, J shed 9 bases, and the junction held 15 bases outside the gene matches. CDR1 and CDR2 from the germline V gene are MNHEY and SMNVEV (reference sequence).

This clonotype was observed many times. The chain joins TRBV6-5 to TRBJ1-1, with TRBD1 identical over 8 bases. Germline CDR1 and CDR2: MNHEY and SVGAGI. The CDR3 loop spans 14 amino acids. Trimming cost V 6 bases and J 4 bases; bases outside gene matches: 7. For the CDR3, the DNA is TGTGCCAGCAGCTACAGGGGGGGATCCACTGAAGCTTTCTTT. Translating it yields CASSYRGGSTEAFF.

This clonotype has ten or more counts. This chain uses TRBV10-2 with TRBJ2-7; 7 nucleotides match TRBD1. The CDR3 contains 12 residues. Germline loops: CDR1 WSHSY, CDR2 SAAADI. V lost 9 bases and J lost 7; bases outside the gene matches: 9. Here the CDR3 DNA reads TGCGCCAGTACAGGGGATCTACGAGAGCAGTACTTC. Its translation is CASTGDLREQYF.

By its share, this clonotype is medium-sized (0.01 to 0.1%). V is TRBV11-1 and J is TRBJ1-1; TRBD1 might be the D (6 bases). The CDR3 consists of 16 residues. Trimming took 4 bases from V and 0 from J, leaving 15 bases between them. Germline CDR1 reads SGHAT; CDR2 reads FQDESV (reference sequence). The chain's CDR3 is CASSYRPTGMNTEAFF. The CDR3 bases are TGTGCCAGCAGCTACCGGCCCACAGGGATGAACACTGAAGCTTTCTTT.

Many counts were recorded for this clonotype. CDR3 nucleotides: TGTGCCAGCAGCCAGACAGGTCCCCGGCTGGGCTACACCTTC. Translation: CASSQTGPRLGYTF. The V and J genes are TRBV3-1 and TRBJ1-2, with a weak D call TRBD1 (6 bases). V was cut by 3 bases and J by 8 bases, with 16 bases left in between. The germline CDR1 and CDR2 sequences are LGHDT and YNNKEL (reference sequence). This CDR3 region has 14 residues. Using reference TRBV3-1 and TRBJ1-2 for the parts outside the CDR3, the full variable domain is DTAVSQTPKYLVTQMGNDKSIKCEQNLGHDTMYWYKQDSKKFLKIMFSYNNKELIINETVPNRFSPKSPDKAHLNLHINSLELGDSAVYFCASSQTGPRLGYTFGSGTRLTVV.

The CDR3 is CASSPTWDTRGYEQYF. The DNA of the CDR3 is TGTGCCAGCAGTCCAACGTGGGACACCAGGGGTTACGAGCAGTACTTC. The rearrangement uses TRBV28 and TRBJ2-7; D possibly corresponds to TRBD1 (6 bases). Germline V lookup: CDR1 MDHEN, CDR2 SYDVKM. This CDR3 is built from 16 residues. The V end lost 5 bases, the J end lost 4 bases, and 21 bases lay between the germline ends.

V gene TRBV20-1 combines with J gene TRBJ2-1; 9 bases are a match to TRBD2. The V segment lost 0 bases and the J segment 8 bases; nucleotides outside the gene matches: 11. The CDR3 is 16 amino acids. From germline, CDR1 is DFQATT and CDR2 SNEGSKA (reference sequence). CDR3 bases: TGCAGTGCTAGAGACCCTTTAGCGGGAGACGGAGATGAGCAGTTCTTC. This gives the protein CSARDPLAGDGDEQFF.

This clonotype was seen repeatedly, ten times or more. J is TRBJ2-1 and V is TRBV19; TRBD2 aligns across 16 bases. J was trimmed by 6 bases and V by 4 bases; bases with no gene match: 12. The germline gives CDR1 LNHDA, CDR2 SQIVND (reference sequence). CDR3 length: 19 amino acids. The CDR3 here is CASSNRGLAGGPFLNEQFF. CDR3 DNA: TGTGCCAGTAGTAATAGGGGACTAGCGGGAGGGCCTTTTCTCAATGAGCAGTTCTTC.

This clonotype was seen ten or more times. The chain couples TRBV28 to TRBJ2-5; TRBD1 aligns across 8 bases. The CDR3 has 14 amino acids. CDR1 and CDR2 from the germline V gene are MDHEN and SYDVKM. J was trimmed by 6 bases and V by 5 bases; bases with no gene match: 8. The CDR3 nucleotides read TGTGCCAGCAGTCCAGACAGGGGTAGAAAGACCCAGTACTTC. This encodes CASSPDRGRKTQYF.

This clonotype was detected many times. The chain is built from TRBV11-2 and TRBJ1-2; D gene ambiguous. Trimming stripped 4 bases from V and 2 bases from J, with 8 bases between. In germline, CDR1 is SGHAT, CDR2 FQNNGV. The CDR3 is 13 residues long. This CDR3 is CASSWRSNYGYTF. In DNA, the CDR3 is TGTGCCAGCAGCTGGCGGTCCAACTATGGCTACACCTTC. Variable domain in full (rest from reference TRBV11-2 and TRBJ1-2): EAGVAQSPRYKIIEKRQSVAFWCNPISGHATLYWYQQILGQGPKLLIQFQNNGVVDDSQLPKDRFSAERLKGVDSTLKIQPAKLEDSAVYLCASSWRSNYGYTFGSGTRLTVV.

By share, this clonotype counts as medium-sized. This rearrangement joins TRBV10-1 to TRBJ2-2, with D possibly matching TRBD2 (5 bases). From germline, CDR1 is WNHNN and CDR2 SYGVQD (reference sequence). The CDR3 extends over 14 amino acids. Deletions cut 7 bases from V and 0 bases from J, with 9 bases between. CDR3 residues: CASKEAPNTGELFF. In DNA, the CDR3 is TGCGCCAGCAAGGAGGCCCCGAACACCGGGGAGCTGTTTTTT.

The chain has TRBV20-1 and TRBJ1-1, with D possibly TRBD1 on 6 matching bases. Germline values: CDR1 DFQATT, CDR2 SNEGSKA (reference sequence). The CDR3 contains 13 residues. For the CDR3, the DNA is TGCGGAAGAAGTGACAGGATAGGGACTGAAGCTTTCTTT. Its translation: CGRSDRIGTEAFF.

This clonotype was counted ten times or more. This chain uses TRBV2 with TRBJ2-5, with D unresolved. V dropped 4 bases and J dropped 0 bases, with 6 bases sitting between them. Germline V gene sequence: CDR1 SNHLY, CDR2 FYNNEI. The CDR3 is made up of 13 amino acids. CDR3: CASSVPYQETQYF. CDR3 in DNA: TGTGCCAGCAGTGTTCCGTACCAAGAGACCCAGTACTTC.

The table lists this clonotype with many counts. This chain uses TRBV12-3 or TRBV12-4 with TRBJ2-3; 14 bases match TRBD2. V was clipped by 5 bases and J by 3 bases; unmatched bases: 1. This CDR3 region has 15 residues. CDR3 region: CASSGTSGGTDTQYF. CDR3 sequence (DNA): TGTGCCAGCAGTGGGACTAGCGGGGGAACAGATACGCAGTATTTT.

This clonotype has at least ten counts. The V and J genes are TRBV2 and TRBJ1-3, with D hard to call. Looked up from germline, CDR1 is SNHLY and CDR2 is FYNNEI. Between the trimmed V and J ends, which lost 5 bases and 1 base, there was a span of 12 bases. The CDR3 has 15 residues. The CDR3 DNA is TGTGCCAGCAGTCGGGCCCCAACATCTGGAAACACCATATATTTT. Residues: CASSRAPTSGNTIYF.

This chain joins TRBV29-1 and TRBJ2-7; 11 positions agree with TRBD1. V was clipped by 7 bases and J by 5 bases; unmatched bases: 10. This CDR3 has 14 residues. Germline CDR1 SQVTM, CDR2 ANQGSEA. CDR3 coding DNA: TGCAGCGCAACCGGGACAGGGGGTTCCGACGAGCAGTACTTC. This gives the protein CSATGTGGSDEQYF.

V and J are TRBV5-1 and TRBJ2-3; D is undetermined. This CDR3 comprises 13 residues. V was cut by 4 bases and J by 6 bases, with 12 bases left in between. Germline values: CDR1 SGHRS, CDR2 YFSETQ. The CDR3 DNA sequence: TGCGCCAGCAGCAACAGACGTGTGGATACGCAGTATTTT. Amino acid sequence: CASSNRRVDTQYF.